The rows below give T cell receptor beta chains drawn from one sample of a study of blood T cell repertoires in COVID-19. Measured with immunoSEQ multiplex PCR; TCRdb has only the in-frame clones, and not every one. The table includes about 270,000 clones, 88% detected once. The sequencing input was PBMCs or T cells enriched from blood (not recorded which). The source of these receptors is a woman in her sixties in a cohort exposed to, infected with or recovered from COVID-19 (not recorded which). Each CDR3 is given with its conserved first and last residue. A D gene is named only where the DNA matches it firmly. Not all rows give a size; the values are once, few, many and, for expanded clones, a class.

v_gene: TRBV5-1
j_gene: TRBJ1-4
abundance: .
d_gene: .
CDR3nt: TGCGCCAGCAGCTTGGGGGCCGCCCTTAATGAAAAACTGTTTTTT
CDR3aa: CASSLGAALNEKLFF

v_gene: TRBV5-6
j_gene: TRBJ2-5
abundance: .
d_gene: .
CDR3nt: TGTGCCAGCAGCTTGGCCGGCAAAGGGGTCCAAGAGACCCAGTACTTC
CDR3aa: CASSLAGKGVQETQYF

v_gene: TRBV3-1/TRBV3-2
j_gene: TRBJ2-7
abundance: many
d_gene: .
CDR3nt: TGTGCCAGCAGCCTAGGGGTCGAGCAGTACTTC
CDR3aa: CASSLGVEQYF

v_gene: TRBV24-1
j_gene: TRBJ1-1
abundance: .
d_gene: .
CDR3nt: TGTGCCACCAGTGATGGGCAGAACACTGAAGCTTTCTTT
CDR3aa: CATSDGQNTEAFF

v_gene: TRBV28
j_gene: TRBJ2-7
abundance: once
d_gene: .
CDR3nt: TGTGCCAGCAGTTTAACTACTAGACCCTACGAGCAGTACTTC
CDR3aa: CASSLTTRPYEQYF

v_gene: TRBV11-2
j_gene: TRBJ1-3
abundance: .
d_gene: TRBD1
CDR3nt: TGTGCCAGCAGCCCGCGGGACAGGGGGCCCTACTCTGGAAACACCATATATTTT
CDR3aa: CASSPRDRGPYSGNTIYF

v_gene: TRBV2
j_gene: TRBJ2-5
abundance: .
d_gene: TRBD2
CDR3nt: TGTGCCAGCAGTGTTCCCCGGGGAGGGGCCATACAAGAGACCCAGTACTTC
CDR3aa: CASSVPRGGAIQETQYF

v_gene: TRBV18
j_gene: TRBJ1-1
abundance: once
d_gene: TRBD1
CDR3nt: TGTGCCAGCTCACCAAGGACAGGGGGAGGGACTGAAGCTTTCTTT
CDR3aa: CASSPRTGGGTEAFF

v_gene: TRBV18
j_gene: TRBJ2-7
abundance: once
d_gene: TRBD2
CDR3nt: TGTGCCAGCTCACCTGGGGGGACTAGCGGCACCTACGAGCAGTACTTC
CDR3aa: CASSPGGTSGTYEQYF

v_gene: TRBV4-2
j_gene: TRBJ2-7
abundance: .
d_gene: TRBD2
CDR3nt: TGTGCCAGCAGCCAAGAAGCGGGAGTTGCCTACGAGCAGTACTTC
CDR3aa: CASSQEAGVAYEQYF

v_gene: TRBV27
j_gene: TRBJ2-1
abundance: .
d_gene: TRBD2
CDR3nt: TGTGCCAGCAGTTTACGGAGCGGGAGCCACAATGAGCAGTTCTTC
CDR3aa: CASSLRSGSHNEQFF

v_gene: TRBV2
j_gene: TRBJ1-5
abundance: .
d_gene: .
CDR3nt: TGTGCCAGCAGTGATGGGGGGGCGGGTCAGCCCCAGCATTTT
CDR3aa: CASSDGGAGQPQHF

v_gene: TRBV28
j_gene: TRBJ1-4
abundance: .
d_gene: .
CDR3nt: TGTGCCAGCAGTTTATTGGGAGTGACAACTAATGAAAAACTGTTTTTT
CDR3aa: CASSLLGVTTNEKLFF

v_gene: TRBV12-3/TRBV12-4
j_gene: TRBJ2-2
abundance: .
d_gene: .
CDR3nt: TGTGCCAGCAGCCGGGGAACCGGGGAGCTGTTTTTT
CDR3aa: CASSRGTGELFF

v_gene: TRBV3-1/TRBV3-2
j_gene: TRBJ2-7
abundance: .
d_gene: .
CDR3nt: TGTGCCAGCAGTTTGCAGGCCTCCTACGAGCAGTACTTC
CDR3aa: CASSLQASYEQYF

v_gene: TRBV14
j_gene: TRBJ2-1
abundance: .
d_gene: TRBD2
CDR3nt: TGTGCCAGCAGTGGGACTAGCGGGAGGCAGGGCCCCTACAATGAGCAGTTCTTC
CDR3aa: CASSGTSGRQGPYNEQFF

v_gene: TRBV10-2
j_gene: TRBJ1-1
abundance: .
d_gene: .
CDR3nt: TGCGCCACGGATGGAACAGGGAGGAACACTGAAGCTTTCTTT
CDR3aa: CATDGTGRNTEAFF

v_gene: TRBV28
j_gene: TRBJ1-5
abundance: many
d_gene: .
CDR3nt: TGTGCCAGCAGCCCCCCCCCTCGGGTTAGGAGCAATCAGCCCCAGCATTTT
CDR3aa: CASSPPPRVRSNQPQHF

v_gene: TRBV12-3/TRBV12-4
j_gene: TRBJ2-1
abundance: .
d_gene: .
CDR3nt: TGTGCCATCTTCCTAGGACAGGAGCAGTTCTTC
CDR3aa: CAIFLGQEQFF

v_gene: TRBV7-2
j_gene: TRBJ2-1
abundance: .
d_gene: .
CDR3nt: TGTGCCAGCAGCTTAGGGGCGGGTTTCTACAATGAGCAGTTCTTC
CDR3aa: CASSLGAGFYNEQFF

v_gene: TRBV7-2
j_gene: TRBJ2-5
abundance: .
d_gene: TRBD2
CDR3nt: TGTGCCAGCAGCTTAGAGGGGAGGCTAGCGGGAGCTGGGGAGACCCAGTACTTC
CDR3aa: CASSLEGRLAGAGETQYF

v_gene: TRBV10-3
j_gene: TRBJ1-1
abundance: .
d_gene: .
CDR3nt: TGTGCCATCAGTGACAGGGGACAAGGGAACACTGAAGCTTTCTTT
CDR3aa: CAISDRGQGNTEAFF

v_gene: TRBV5-1
j_gene: TRBJ1-6
abundance: .
d_gene: TRBD1
CDR3nt: TGCGCCAGCAGCTTGTCAGGGGGCGCGTCACCCCTCCACTTT
CDR3aa: CASSLSGGASPLHF

v_gene: TRBV27
j_gene: TRBJ1-2
abundance: few
d_gene: TRBD1
CDR3nt: TGTGCCAGCAGTTTCCGGGCAGGGGGAAGGGGTAACTATGGCTACACCTTC
CDR3aa: CASSFRAGGRGNYGYTF

v_gene: TRBV5-1
j_gene: TRBJ1-1
abundance: .
d_gene: .
CDR3nt: .
CDR3aa: CASSSSGMNTEAFF

v_gene: TRBV28
j_gene: TRBJ2-7
abundance: .
d_gene: TRBD1
CDR3nt: TGTGCCAGCAGTCCCCCCACTCCGGGACAGGGGGCGGGCGAGCAGTACTTC
CDR3aa: CASSPPTPGQGAGEQYF

v_gene: TRBV11-2
j_gene: TRBJ2-7
abundance: .
d_gene: TRBD1
CDR3nt: TGTGCCAGCAGACCCGGGACAGGGGGCGCGGGAGGCTTCTACGAGCAGTACTTC
CDR3aa: CASRPGTGGAGGFYEQYF

v_gene: TRBV6-5
j_gene: TRBJ2-3
abundance: .
d_gene: TRBD1
CDR3nt: TGTGCCAGCAACCGACAGGGGTGGTCAGATACGCAGTATTTT
CDR3aa: CASNRQGWSDTQYF

v_gene: TRBV6-2/TRBV6-3
j_gene: TRBJ2-3
abundance: .
d_gene: TRBD1
CDR3nt: TGTGCCAGCAGCCGTGGGACAGGGGTTTCAGATACGCAGTATTTT
CDR3aa: CASSRGTGVSDTQYF

v_gene: TRBV5-4
j_gene: TRBJ2-3
abundance: .
d_gene: TRBD2
CDR3nt: TGTGCCAGCAGCTTACAGCGGGAGAGCACAGATACGCAGTATTTT
CDR3aa: CASSLQRESTDTQYF

v_gene: TRBV19
j_gene: TRBJ2-7
abundance: .
d_gene: TRBD2
CDR3nt: TGTGCCAGTAGCTCCCGGACTAGCGGCACGGAGCAGTACTTC
CDR3aa: CASSSRTSGTEQYF

v_gene: TRBV18
j_gene: TRBJ2-1
abundance: .
d_gene: TRBD2
CDR3nt: TGTGCCAGCTCACTAAATTCCGGGACTATCCGCTTCAATGAGCAGTTCTTC
CDR3aa: CASSLNSGTIRFNEQFF

v_gene: TRBV5-1
j_gene: TRBJ2-3
abundance: .
d_gene: .
CDR3nt: TGCGCCAGCAGCGTACTAGCCACAGATACGCAGTATTTT
CDR3aa: CASSVLATDTQYF

v_gene: TRBV24-1
j_gene: TRBJ2-1
abundance: .
d_gene: .
CDR3nt: TGTGCCACCAGTGATTTCGCCGAGGATGAGCAGTTCTTC
CDR3aa: CATSDFAEDEQFF

v_gene: TRBV28
j_gene: TRBJ2-2
abundance: .
d_gene: TRBD1
CDR3nt: TGTGCCAGCGACAGGGTTAACACCGGGGAGCTGTTTTTT
CDR3aa: CASDRVNTGELFF

v_gene: TRBV21-1
j_gene: TRBJ2-7
abundance: .
d_gene: .
CDR3nt: TGTGCCAGCAGCAAAGCGCAGAGGACAGGGTGTGACGAGCAGTACTTC
CDR3aa: CASSKAQRTGCDEQYF

v_gene: TRBV6-1
j_gene: TRBJ1-2
abundance: .
d_gene: .
CDR3nt: TGTGCCAGCAGTGAAACAACAGGTCCCGCGGCTGGCTACACCTTC
CDR3aa: CASSETTGPAAGYTF

v_gene: TRBV19
j_gene: TRBJ2-1
abundance: .
d_gene: TRBD1
CDR3nt: TGTGCCAGTAGTATAACAGGGGCATCCTACAATGAGCAGTTCTTC
CDR3aa: CASSITGASYNEQFF

v_gene: TRBV30
j_gene: TRBJ2-5
abundance: .
d_gene: TRBD1
CDR3nt: TGTGCCTGGAGTGTCCCGGGACAGGGAGCGGGGACCCAGTACTTC
CDR3aa: CAWSVPGQGAGTQYF

v_gene: TRBV7-2
j_gene: TRBJ2-7
abundance: .
d_gene: TRBD2
CDR3nt: TGTGCCAGCAGCTCTCTTGGGACTAGCGGGGGCGTTCAGTACTTC
CDR3aa: CASSSLGTSGGVQYF

v_gene: TRBV20-1
j_gene: TRBJ2-1
abundance: .
d_gene: .
CDR3nt: TGCAGTGCTAGTTCGGGGTACAATGAGCAGTTCTTC
CDR3aa: CSASSGYNEQFF

v_gene: TRBV5-1
j_gene: TRBJ1-2
abundance: .
d_gene: TRBD1
CDR3nt: TGCGCCAGCAGCTTACCTGGGACAGGGGCTGGCTACACCTTC
CDR3aa: CASSLPGTGAGYTF

v_gene: TRBV27
j_gene: TRBJ2-7
abundance: .
d_gene: TRBD2
CDR3nt: TGTGCCAGCAGTTTATCTGGGAGGAGCGGGAGGGCCTTCTACGAGCAGTACTTC
CDR3aa: CASSLSGRSGRAFYEQYF

v_gene: TRBV19
j_gene: TRBJ1-4
abundance: .
d_gene: TRBD1
CDR3nt: TGTGCCAGTAGTATCCGAGGGGGCGCAGGGGAAAAACTGTTTTTT
CDR3aa: CASSIRGGAGEKLFF